These 4 T cell receptor beta chains originate from one sample sequenced in a study of Ad26.COV2.S vaccination and SARS-CoV-2 variants. Described treatment: around 19 received Ad26.COV2.S at low or high dose, single or two shots; about 5 received placebo; per-sample allocation not given. Repertoires come from day 63 after the first vaccine or placebo injection. Some clones are missing from TCRdb's copy, which holds only in-frame ones; the method was immunoSEQ multiplex PCR. The table includes approximately 450,000 clones, 75% to 95% detected once. This specimen consisted of peripheral blood, obtained in a trial of Ad26.COV2.S vaccine versus placebo. The receptors originated from a person between 18 and 65 years old who received the Ad26.COV2.S COVID-19 vaccine or a placebo.

The rearrangement uses TRBV5-1 and TRBJ1-6, with D unclear. Germline V gene data show CDR1 as SGHRS and CDR2 as YFSETQ. Trimming pared 0 bases from V and 7 bases from J, leaving 11 bases between. The CDR3 is made up of 15 amino acids. In DNA form, the CDR3 reads TGCGCCAGCAGCTTGGCCGAGACGGAAAATTCACCCCTCCACTTT. This sequence encodes CASSLAETENSPLHF.

The J gene is TRBJ2-2, the V gene TRBV2; the match to TRBD1 covers 9 bases. The CDR3 has 15 amino acids. V gave up 6 bases and J gave up 7 bases; unmatched junction bases: 9. Germline lookup yields CDR1 SNHLY and CDR2 FYNNEI. For the CDR3, the DNA is TGTGCCAGCAGCGACACAGGGGGCCTTAACGGGGAGCTGTTTTTT. This sequence encodes CASSDTGGLNGELFF. The full variable domain, completed using reference TRBV2 and TRBJ2-2, is EPEVTQTPSHQVTQMGQEVILRCVPISNHLYFYWYRQILGQKVEFLVSFYNNEISEKSEIFDDQFSVERPDGSNFTLKIRSTKLEDSAMYFCASSDTGGLNGELFFGEGSRLTVL.

In DNA form, the CDR3 reads TGTGCCAGCAGTGCCGGGACAGCCCCGAGGACTGAAGCTTTCTTT. Encoded protein: CASSAGTAPRTEAFF. The genes are TRBV6-2 or TRBV6-3 and TRBJ1-1; 7 bases fit TRBD1. The germline CDR1 and CDR2 sequences are MNHEY and SVGEGT. V was clipped by 5 bases and J by 5 bases; unmatched bases: 11. This CDR3 comprises 15 residues.

This clone was detected a few times. The gene calls are TRBV18 and TRBJ2-7; 7 nucleotides line up with TRBD1. Germline trimming cut 3 bases from V and 6 bases from J; bases unmatched to any gene: 5. The CDR3 runs 13 residues. Germline CDR1 and CDR2: KGHSH and LQKENI. The CDR3 region has the DNA TGTGCCAGCTCACCGAGCAGGGGGAGCGAGCAGTACTTC. Its protein product is CASSPSRGSEQYF.